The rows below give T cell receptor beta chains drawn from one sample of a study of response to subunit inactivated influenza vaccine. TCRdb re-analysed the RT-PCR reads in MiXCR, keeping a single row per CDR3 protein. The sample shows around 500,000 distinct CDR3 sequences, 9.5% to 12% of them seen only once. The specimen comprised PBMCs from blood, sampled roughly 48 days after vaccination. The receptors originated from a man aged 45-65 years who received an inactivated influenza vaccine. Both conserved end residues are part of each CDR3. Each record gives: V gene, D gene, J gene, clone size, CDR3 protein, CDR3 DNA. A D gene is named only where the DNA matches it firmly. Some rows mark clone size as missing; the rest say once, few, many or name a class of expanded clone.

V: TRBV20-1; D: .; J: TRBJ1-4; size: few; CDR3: CSARGGREKLFF; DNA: TGCAGTGCTAGGGGCGGGAGAGAAAAACTGTTTTTT
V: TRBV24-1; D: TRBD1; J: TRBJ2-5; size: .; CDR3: CATSDEDREETQYF; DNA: TGTGCCACCAGTGATGAGGACAGGGAAGAGACCCAGTACTTC
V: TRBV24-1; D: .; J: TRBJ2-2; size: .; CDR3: CATSDLDSGELFF; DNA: TGTGCCACCAGTGACCTGGACAGTGGGGAGCTGTTTTTT
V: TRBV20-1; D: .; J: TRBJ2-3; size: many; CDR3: CSASHPTSTDTQYF; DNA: TGCAGTGCTAGCCATCCGACTAGCACAGATACGCAGTATTTT
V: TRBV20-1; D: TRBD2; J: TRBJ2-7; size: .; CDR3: CSARVSGRGPYEQYF; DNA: TGCAGTGCTAGAGTTAGCGGGAGGGGTCCCTACGAGCAGTACTTC
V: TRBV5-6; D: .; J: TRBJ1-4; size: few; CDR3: CASSWMEEKLFF; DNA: TGTGCCAGCAGCTGGATGGAGGAAAAACTGTTTTTT
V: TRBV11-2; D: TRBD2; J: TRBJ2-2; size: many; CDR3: CASSLTSGLTGELFF; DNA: TGTGCCAGCAGCTTGACTAGCGGACTAACCGGGGAGCTGTTTTTT
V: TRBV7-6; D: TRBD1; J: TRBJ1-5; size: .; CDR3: CASSLRTGTYQPQHF; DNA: TGTGCCAGCAGCCTCCGGACAGGGACTTATCAGCCCCAGCATTTT
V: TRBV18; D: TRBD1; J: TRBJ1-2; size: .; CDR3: CASSPGQGSYYGYTF; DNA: TGTGCCAGCTCACCGGGACAGGGATCTTACTATGGCTACACCTTC
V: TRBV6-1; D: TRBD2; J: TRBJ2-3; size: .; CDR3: CTSMTSGGRDTQYF; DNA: TGTACCAGCATGACTAGCGGGGGCAGGGATACGCAGTATTTT
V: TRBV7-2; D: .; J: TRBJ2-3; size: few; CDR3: CASSSDRRGLTDTQYF; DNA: TGTGCCAGCAGCTCCGACAGGCGGGGACTCACAGATACGCAGTATTTT
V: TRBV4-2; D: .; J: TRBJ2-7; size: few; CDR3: CASSPRIGYEQYF; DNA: TGTGCCAGCAGCCCGCGTATTGGTTACGAGCAGTACTTC
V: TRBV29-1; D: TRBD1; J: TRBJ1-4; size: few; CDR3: CSVRTGDLNEKLFF; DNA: TGCAGCGTGAGGACAGGGGACCTTAATGAAAAACTGTTTTTT
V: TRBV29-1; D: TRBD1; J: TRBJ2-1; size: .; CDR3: CSVGDRNNEQFF; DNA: TGCAGCGTCGGGGACAGGAACAATGAGCAGTTCTTC
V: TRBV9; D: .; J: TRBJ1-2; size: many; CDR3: CASSPHPAGSGGNGYTF; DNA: TGTGCCAGCAGCCCACACCCGGCCGGGTCCGGCGGGAATGGCTACACCTTC
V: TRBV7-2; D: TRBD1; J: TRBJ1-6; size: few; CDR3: CASSLARTGAGSPLHF; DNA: TGTGCCAGCAGCTTAGCGCGTACAGGGGCTGGTTCACCCCTCCACTTT
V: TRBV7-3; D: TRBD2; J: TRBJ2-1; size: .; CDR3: CASSFGLAGHNEQFF; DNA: TGTGCCAGCAGCTTTGGGCTAGCGGGACACAATGAGCAGTTCTTC
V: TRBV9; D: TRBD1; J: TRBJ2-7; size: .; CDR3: CASSPRQGDYEQYF; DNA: TGTGCCAGCAGCCCTAGACAGGGGGACTACGAGCAGTACTTC
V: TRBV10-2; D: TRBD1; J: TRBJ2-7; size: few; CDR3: CASSELGTGGREQYF; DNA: TGCGCCAGCAGTGAACTAGGAACAGGGGGGCGGGAGCAGTACTTC
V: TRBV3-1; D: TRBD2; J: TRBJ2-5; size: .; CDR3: CASSHSPRGSKETQYF; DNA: TGTGCCAGCAGCCATTCCCCCCGCGGGAGTAAGGAGACCCAGTACTTC
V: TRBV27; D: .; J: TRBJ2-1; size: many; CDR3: CASSLGGGWNEQFF; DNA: TGTGCCAGCAGTTTAGGCGGCGGGTGGAATGAGCAGTTCTTC
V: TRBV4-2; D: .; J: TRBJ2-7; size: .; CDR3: CASSQDEVRTYEQYF; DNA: TGTGCCAGCAGCCAAGATGAGGTCAGAACCTACGAGCAGTACTTC
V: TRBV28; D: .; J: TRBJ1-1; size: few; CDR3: CATTDVEAFF; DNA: TGTGCCACCACGGACGTTGAAGCTTTCTTT
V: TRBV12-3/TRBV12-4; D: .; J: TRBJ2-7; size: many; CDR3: CASSSHYEQYF; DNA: TGTGCCAGCAGTTCGCATTACGAGCAGTACTTC
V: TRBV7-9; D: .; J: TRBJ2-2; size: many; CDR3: CASSLAPIWTNTGELFF; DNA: TGTGCCAGCAGCTTAGCCCCCATCTGGACGAACACCGGGGAGCTGTTTTTT
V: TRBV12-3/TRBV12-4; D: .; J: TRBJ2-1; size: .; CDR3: CASSPRLQGYEQFF; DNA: TGTGCCAGCAGCCCCAGGCTACAAGGCTATGAGCAGTTCTTC
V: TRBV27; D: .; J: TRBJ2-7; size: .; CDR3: CASSLGGVGFYEQYF; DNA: TGTGCCAGCAGCTTGGGAGGAGTAGGTTTTTACGAGCAGTACTTC
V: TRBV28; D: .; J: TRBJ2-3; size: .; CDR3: CASSSDWGMSTDTQYF; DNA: TGTGCCAGCAGCTCTGATTGGGGGATGAGCACAGATACGCAGTATTTT
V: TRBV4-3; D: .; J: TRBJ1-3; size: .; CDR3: CASSQGAGSSGNTIYF; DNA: TGCGCCAGCAGCCAAGGGGCAGGGAGCTCTGGAAACACCATATATTTT
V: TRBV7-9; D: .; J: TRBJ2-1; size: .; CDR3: CASSLAVVEQFF; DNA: TGTGCCAGCAGCTTAGCTGTCGTTGAGCAGTTCTTC
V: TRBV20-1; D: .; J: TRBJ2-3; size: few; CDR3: CSATTRPDQVPDTQYF; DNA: TGCAGTGCTACCACAAGGCCGGATCAGGTTCCAGATACGCAGTATTTT
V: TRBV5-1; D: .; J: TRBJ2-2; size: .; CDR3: CASSLVAAGGELFF; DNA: TGCGCCAGCAGCTTGGTGGCCGCCGGCGGGGAGCTGTTTTTT
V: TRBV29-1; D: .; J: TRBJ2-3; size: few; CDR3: CSVEPMFGGGTDTQYF; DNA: TGCAGCGTTGAACCAATGTTCGGGGGTGGCACAGATACGCAGTATTTT
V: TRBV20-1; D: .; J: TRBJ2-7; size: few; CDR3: CSAEGRDSYEQYF; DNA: TGCAGTGCTGAAGGCAGGGACTCCTACGAGCAGTACTTC
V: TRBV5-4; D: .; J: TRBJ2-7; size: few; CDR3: CASSGRSGAYEQYF; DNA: TGTGCCAGCAGTGGCCGCAGCGGAGCATACGAGCAGTACTTC
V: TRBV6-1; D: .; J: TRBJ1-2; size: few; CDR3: CASRPGGNYGYTF; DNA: TGTGCCAGCAGACCTGGAGGGAACTATGGCTACACCTTC
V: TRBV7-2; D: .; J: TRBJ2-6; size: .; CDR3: CASSYRGGTGANVLTF; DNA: TGTGCCAGCAGCTACAGGGGGGGGACTGGGGCCAACGTCCTGACTTTC
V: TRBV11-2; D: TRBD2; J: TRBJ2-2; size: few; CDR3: CASSYRLSSGASTGELFF; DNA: TGTGCCAGCAGCTATCGCCTCTCTAGCGGGGCATCTACCGGGGAGCTGTTTTTT
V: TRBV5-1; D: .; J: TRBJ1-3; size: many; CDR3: CASSLGQISGNTIYF; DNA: TGCGCCAGCAGCTTGGGGCAGATCTCTGGAAACACCATATATTTT
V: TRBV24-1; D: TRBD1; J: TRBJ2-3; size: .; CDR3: CATSGPAGQGILSDTQYF; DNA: TGTGCCACCAGTGGCCCCGCGGGACAGGGAATCCTCTCAGATACGCAGTATTTT
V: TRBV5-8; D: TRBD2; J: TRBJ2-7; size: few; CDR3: CASSLLLAGLYEQYF; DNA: TGTGCCAGCAGCTTGTTACTAGCGGGACTCTACGAGCAGTACTTC
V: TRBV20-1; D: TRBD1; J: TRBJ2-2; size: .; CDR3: CSARSGQGYTGELFF; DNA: TGCAGTGCTCGCTCGGGACAGGGGTACACCGGGGAGCTGTTTTTT
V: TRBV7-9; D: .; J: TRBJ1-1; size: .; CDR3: CASSLGVLQAFF; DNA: TGTGCCAGCAGCTTAGGGGTGCTCCAAGCTTTCTTT
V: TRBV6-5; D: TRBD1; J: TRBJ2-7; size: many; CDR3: CASSYSDRGFNEQYF; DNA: TGTGCCAGCAGTTACTCCGACAGGGGCTTCAACGAGCAGTACTTC
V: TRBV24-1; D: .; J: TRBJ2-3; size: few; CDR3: CATRSGTTDTQYF; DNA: TGTGCCACCCGGTCGGGCACGACTGATACGCAGTATTTT
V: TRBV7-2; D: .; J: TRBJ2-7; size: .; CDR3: CASSLDLSYEQYF; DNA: TGTGCCAGCAGCTTGGATCTATCCTACGAGCAGTACTTC
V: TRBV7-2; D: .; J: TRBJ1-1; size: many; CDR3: CASSNLRVRMNTEAFF; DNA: TGTGCCAGCAGTAATTTAAGGGTCCGTATGAACACTGAAGCTTTCTTT
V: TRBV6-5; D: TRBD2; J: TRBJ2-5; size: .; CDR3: CASSYLAGRGETQYF; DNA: TGTGCCAGCAGTTATCTAGCGGGAAGGGGAGAGACCCAGTACTTC
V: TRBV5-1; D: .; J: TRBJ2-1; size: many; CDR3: CASSSPRVQEQFF; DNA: TGCGCCAGCAGCTCCCCTCGGGTCCAGGAGCAGTTCTTC
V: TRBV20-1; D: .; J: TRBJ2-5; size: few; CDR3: CSARDQGSAETQYF; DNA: TGCAGTGCTAGAGATCAGGGTAGTGCAGAGACCCAGTACTTC
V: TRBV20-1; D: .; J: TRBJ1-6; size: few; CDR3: CSALHRAYNSPLHF; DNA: TGCAGTGCTTTACACAGGGCCTATAATTCACCCCTCCACTTT
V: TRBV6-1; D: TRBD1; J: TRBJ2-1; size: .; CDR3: CASSWTGGARARRVDEQFF; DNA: TGTGCCAGCAGCTGGACAGGGGGCGCCCGGGCTCGGCGGGTGGATGAGCAGTTCTTC
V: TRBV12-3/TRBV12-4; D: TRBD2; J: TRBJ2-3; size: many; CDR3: CASSPMAGGPGDTQYF; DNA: TGTGCCAGCAGCCCCATGGCGGGAGGGCCAGGAGATACGCAGTATTTT